Described below is a single T cell receptor beta chain sequence and its context. The antigen is unknown. Sequenced by immunoSEQ multiplex PCR; TCRdb stores in-frame clones only, minus some. The data contain under 90,000 clones, 84% of them singletons. The data derive from a study of OX40 agonist ivuxolimab in advanced cancers. At the level of the study: Ivuxolimab, which patients received intravenously every 2 weeks, was dosed at 0.01 to 10 mg/kg.

This CDR3 has 14 amino acids. Germline V lookup: CDR1 ENHRY, CDR2 SYGVKD. J was trimmed by 3 bases and V by 3 bases; bases with no gene match: 4. Study conclusions and caveats: Low normalized T-cell clonal expansion also characterized some of the nonresponders.

The chain recombines TRBV10-3 with TRBJ2-7; TRBD1 aligns across 8 bases. The sample consisted of CD4+ or CD8+ T cells sorted from blood, taken in a trial of the OX40 agonist ivuxolimab. The receptor's source is an adult with an advanced solid tumor such as melanoma, head and neck, liver or kidney cancer. The chain's CDR3 is CAISDSGQVYEQYF. Written as DNA, the CDR3 is TGTGCCATCAGTGACTCGGGACAGGTCTACGAGCAGTACTTC.